This TCR beta chain stems from a study of T cell responses to AZD1222 COVID-19 vaccine. Study overall: Investigators merged groups given second doses at roughly 4 or roughly 12 weeks.

Sequencing used immunoSEQ multiplex PCR; TCRdb keeps in-frame clones, though not all of them. The sample contains around 120,000 clones, more than 75% of which appear only once. Study results and limitations: Donors skewed white British and female; clonal diversity was possibly underestimated.

In regard to this clone: The antigen is unknown.

Unmatched junction bases numbered 3, after V lost 1 base and J lost 1 base. This CDR3 spans 15 amino acids. CDR1 is SGHNT, CDR2 YENEEA, per germline. This specimen consisted of peripheral blood, obtained on day 0 of AZD1222 vaccination. The receptor was isolated from an adult in good health. The V and J genes are TRBV11-3 and TRBJ2-5, with 7 positions matching TRBD1. The DNA for the CDR3 is TGTGCCAGCAGCTTAGGGGACAGTCTCCAAGAGACCCAGTACTTC. Translating gives CASSLGDSLQETQYF.